This TCR beta chain was found in a study of T-cell reconstitution after alpha-beta-depleted transplantation in children. This clonotype was picked up a small number of times. Researchers prepared the TCRbeta library using unique molecular identifiers, the study reports. TCRdb processed the PCR reads anew with MiXCR; each CDR3 protein has one entry. This sample has fewer than 550,000 distinct CDR3 sequences, with approximately 10% found just once. There are 14 residues in the CDR3. Trimming took 0 bases from V and 9 from J, leaving 12 bases between them. Germline CDR1 and CDR2: SGHDN and FVKESK. The V gene is TRBV14, the J gene TRBJ2-1, with D perhaps matching TRBD2 (5 bases). This clonotype was sampled from a human donor who donated a stem cell graft to a child with acute myeloid leukemia. The material was PBMCs from the stem cell graft donor, obtained from the stem cell graft. The CDR3 bases are TGTGCCAGCAGCCAAGATGAGGGTGGCTCTGAGCAGTTCTTC. Translation gives CASSQDEGGSEQFF. Full variable domain (rest looked up from reference TRBV14 and TRBJ2-1): EAGVTQFPSHSVIEKGQTVTLRCDPISGHDNLYWYRRVMGKEIKFLLHFVKESKQDESGMPNNRFLAERTGGTYSTLKVQPAELEDSGVYFCASSQDEGGSEQFFGPGTRLTVL.